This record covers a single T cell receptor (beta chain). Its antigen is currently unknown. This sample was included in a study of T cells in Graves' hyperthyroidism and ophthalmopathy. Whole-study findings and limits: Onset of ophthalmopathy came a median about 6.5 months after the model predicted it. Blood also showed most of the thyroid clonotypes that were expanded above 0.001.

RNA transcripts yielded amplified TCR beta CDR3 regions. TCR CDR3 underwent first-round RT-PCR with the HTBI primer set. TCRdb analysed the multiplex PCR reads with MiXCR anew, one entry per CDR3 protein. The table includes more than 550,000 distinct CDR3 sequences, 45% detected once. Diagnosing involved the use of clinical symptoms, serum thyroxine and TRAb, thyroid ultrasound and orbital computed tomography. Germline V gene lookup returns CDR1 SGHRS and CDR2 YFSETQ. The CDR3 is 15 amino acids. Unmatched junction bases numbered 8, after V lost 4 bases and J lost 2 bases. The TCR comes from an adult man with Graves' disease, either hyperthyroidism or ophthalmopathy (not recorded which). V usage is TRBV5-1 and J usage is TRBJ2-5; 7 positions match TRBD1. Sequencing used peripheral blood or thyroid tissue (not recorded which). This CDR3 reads CASSRTGAIQETQYF. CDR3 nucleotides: TGCGCCAGCAGCAGAACAGGGGCTATACAAGAGACCCAGTACTTC.